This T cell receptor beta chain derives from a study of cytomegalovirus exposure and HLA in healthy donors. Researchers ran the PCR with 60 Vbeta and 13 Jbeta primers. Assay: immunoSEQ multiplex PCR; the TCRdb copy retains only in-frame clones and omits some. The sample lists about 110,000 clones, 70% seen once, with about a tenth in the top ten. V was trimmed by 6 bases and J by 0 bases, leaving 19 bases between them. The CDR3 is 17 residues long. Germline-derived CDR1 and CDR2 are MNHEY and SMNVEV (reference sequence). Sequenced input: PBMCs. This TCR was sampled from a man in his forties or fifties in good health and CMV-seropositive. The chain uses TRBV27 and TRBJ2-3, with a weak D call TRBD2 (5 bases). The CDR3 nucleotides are TGTGCCAGCAGGCGCCTGACTCGGGGAAGCAGCACAGATACGCAGTATTTT. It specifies CASRRLTRGSSTDTQYF.